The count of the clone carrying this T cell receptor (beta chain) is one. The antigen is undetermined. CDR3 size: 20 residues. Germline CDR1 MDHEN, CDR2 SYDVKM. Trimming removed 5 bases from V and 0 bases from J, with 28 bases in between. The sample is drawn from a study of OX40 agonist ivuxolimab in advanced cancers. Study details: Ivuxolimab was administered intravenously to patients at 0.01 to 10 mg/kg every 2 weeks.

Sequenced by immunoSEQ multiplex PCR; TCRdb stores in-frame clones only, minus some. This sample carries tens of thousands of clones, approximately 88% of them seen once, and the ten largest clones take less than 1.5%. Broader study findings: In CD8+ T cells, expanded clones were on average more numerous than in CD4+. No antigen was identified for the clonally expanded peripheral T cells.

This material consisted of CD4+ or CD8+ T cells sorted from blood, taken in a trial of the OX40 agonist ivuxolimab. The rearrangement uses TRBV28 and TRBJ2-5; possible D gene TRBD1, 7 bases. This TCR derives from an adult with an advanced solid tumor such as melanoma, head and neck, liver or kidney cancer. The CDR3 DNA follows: TGTGCCAGCAGTACCCGACAGGGCTCCTACTTAGGGGGGTACCAAGAGACCCAGTACTTC. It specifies CASSTRQGSYLGGYQETQYF.